One and the same sample provided the 8 T cell receptor beta chains below, sequenced in a study of cytomegalovirus exposure and HLA in healthy donors. Some clones are missing from TCRdb's copy, which holds only in-frame ones; the method was immunoSEQ multiplex PCR. This table holds under 300,000 clones, 80% to 90% found once. The specimen sequenced was PBMCs. These receptors originate from a woman between 18 and 30 years old in good health and CMV-seronegative.

This clone was detected only once. The chain carries TRBV6-5 and TRBJ1-2, with D tentatively TRBD1 (6 bases). Between the trimmed V and J ends, which lost 0 bases and 5 bases, there was a span of 13 bases. Germline V gene data show CDR1 as MNHEY and CDR2 as SVGAGI. This CDR3 is built from 15 residues. The CDR3 coding sequence is TGTGCCAGCAGTTACTCAGGCAGGGGACCTTATGGCTACACCTTC. Translated, it gives CASSYSGRGPYGYTF.

The genes are TRBV6-5 and TRBJ2-7; 11 nucleotides match TRBD2. Germline V gene sequence: CDR1 MNHEY, CDR2 SVGAGI. The ends lost 1 base at V and 2 bases at J; junction bases unmatched: 4. This CDR3 is built from 16 residues. The DNA for the CDR3 is TGTGCCAGCAGTTACTGGGCTAGCGGGGGGCCCTACGAGCAGTACTTC. This codes for CASSYWASGGPYEQYF.

The V call is TRBV4-1, the J call TRBJ2-7; possibly TRBD2 for D (5 bases). CDR1 is MGHRA, CDR2 YSYEKL, per germline. This CDR3 is built from 13 residues. The ends were cut back, 4 bases at V and 4 bases at J, with 11 bases in the middle. The CDR3 loop is CASSRTGIYEQYF. The CDR3 DNA follows: TGCGCCAGCAGCCGGACGGGAATTTACGAGCAGTACTTC.

The rearrangement links TRBV4-3 to TRBJ2-1, with 8 bases aligning to TRBD1. V was pared by 1 base and J by 5 bases, with 4 bases of the junction left unmatched. Germline CDR1 is LGHNA and CDR2 is YSLEER. This CDR3 spans 15 amino acids. The CDR3 protein is CASSQGTGYDNEQFF. The CDR3 coding sequence is TGCGCCAGCAGCCAAGGGACAGGGTATGACAATGAGCAGTTCTTC.

This clone came up once. V and J are TRBV4-3 and TRBJ2-5; D is perhaps TRBD1 (7 bases). Between the trimmed V and J ends, which lost 1 base and 7 bases, there was a span of 13 bases. Germline CDR1 reads LGHNA; CDR2 reads YSLEER. This CDR3 region has 14 residues. CDR3: CASSQAVQGGTQYF. Written as DNA, the CDR3 is TGCGCCAGCAGCCAAGCGGTCCAGGGGGGGACCCAGTACTTC.

This chain joins TRBV27 and TRBJ2-3, with 8 bases matching TRBD1. The germline V gene has CDR1 MNHEY and CDR2 SMNVEV (reference sequence). The CDR3 spans 16 residues. Unmatched junction bases numbered 6, after V lost 3 bases and J lost 1 base. CDR3 residues: CASSLLGTGGTDTQYF. CDR3 coding DNA: TGTGCCAGCAGTTTGCTCGGGACAGGTGGCACAGATACGCAGTATTTT.

The CDR3 sequence is CASSQTVDRADYGYTF. The CDR3 DNA reads as TGCGCCAGCAGCCAGACAGTCGACAGGGCTGACTATGGCTACACCTTC. The rearrangement uses TRBV4-3 and TRBJ1-2; TRBD1 aligns across 7 bases. The J segment lost 3 bases and the V segment lost 3 bases, leaving 10 bases of the junction unmatched. Germline CDR1 is LGHNA and CDR2 is YSLEER. The CDR3 contains 16 residues.

The J gene is TRBJ1-1, the V gene TRBV30; possibly TRBD1 for D (5 bases). Germline V gene lookup returns CDR1 GTSNPN and CDR2 SVGIG (reference sequence). This CDR3 has 14 amino acids. V lost 2 bases and J lost 4, with 14 bases in between. The CDR3 DNA follows: TGTGCCTGGAGTCTTCAGGGAGGGAGCACTGAAGCTTTCTTT. Translated, it gives CAWSLQGGSTEAFF.